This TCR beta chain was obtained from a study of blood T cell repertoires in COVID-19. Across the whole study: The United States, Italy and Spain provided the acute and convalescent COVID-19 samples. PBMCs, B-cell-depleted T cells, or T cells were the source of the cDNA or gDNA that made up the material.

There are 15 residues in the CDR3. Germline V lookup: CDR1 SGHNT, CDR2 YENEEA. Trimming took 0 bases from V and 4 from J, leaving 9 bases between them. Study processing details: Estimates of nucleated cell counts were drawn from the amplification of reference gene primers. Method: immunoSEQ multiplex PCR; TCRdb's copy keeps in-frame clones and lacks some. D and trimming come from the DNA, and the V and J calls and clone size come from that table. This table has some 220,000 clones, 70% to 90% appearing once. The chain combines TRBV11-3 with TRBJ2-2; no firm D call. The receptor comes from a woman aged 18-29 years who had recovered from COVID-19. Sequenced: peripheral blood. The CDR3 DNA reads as TGTGCCAGCAGCTTAGAGGGCTCGACCACCGGGGAGCTGTTTTTT. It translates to CASSLEGSTTGELFF. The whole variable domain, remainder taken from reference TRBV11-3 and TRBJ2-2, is EAGVVQSPRYKIIEKKQPVAFWCNPISGHNTLYWYLQNLGQGPELLIRYENEEAVDDSQLPKDRFSAERLKGVDSTLKIQPAELGDSAVYLCASSLEGSTTGELFFGEGSRLTVL.